In its sample, the clone carrying this T cell receptor (beta chain) was seen a few times. Researchers amplified the TCR beta CDR3 regions from RNA transcripts. RT-PCR in the first round (using the HTBI primer set) targeted the TCR CDR3. TCRdb re-derived calls from the multiplex PCR reads in MiXCR, one entry per CDR3 protein. The sample includes 450,000 to 600,000 distinct CDR3 sequences, 15% to 20% of them seen just once. This entry is derived from a study of T cells in Graves' hyperthyroidism and ophthalmopathy. Germline V gene data show CDR1 as SQVTM and CDR2 as ANQGSEA. Trimming took off 4 bases at V and 9 bases at J, with 12 bases between the two ends. The CDR3 contains 11 residues.

Sequenced input: blood. This TCR came from a man aged 35 to 55 with Graves' ophthalmopathy. The rearrangement joins TRBV29-1 to TRBJ1-1; no firm D call. This chain's CDR3 is CSVGAGPQAFF. The CDR3 DNA is TGCAGCGTTGGGGCCGGGCCGCAAGCTTTCTTT.